This T cell receptor (beta chain) was profiled in a study of Ad26.COV2.S vaccination and SARS-CoV-2 variants. Study conclusions and caveats: The TCR breadth and depth analyses may have produced an underestimate of total T cell responses. Spike-specific responses of CD8+ and CD4+ T cells were reported to display substantial breadth after vaccination.

CDR3 length: 15 residues. Germline-derived CDR1 and CDR2 are SEHNR and FQNEAQ (reference sequence). V was trimmed by 2 bases and J by 6 bases, leaving 11 bases between them. As concerns this clone: What it recognizes is unknown.

TCRdb's table, derived via immunoSEQ multiplex PCR, lists solely in-frame clones and lacks some. The sample has over 85,000 clones; approximately 86% are singletons. The specimen comprised peripheral blood, sampled after recovery from COVID-19. The clonotype was recovered from a human donor who had recovered from COVID-19. V gene TRBV7-9 combines with J gene TRBJ1-6; no clear D. CDR3 DNA sequence: TGTGCCAGCAGCTTAACGTTGCGGGTTAATTCACCCCTCCACTTT. Protein: CASSLTLRVNSPLHF.